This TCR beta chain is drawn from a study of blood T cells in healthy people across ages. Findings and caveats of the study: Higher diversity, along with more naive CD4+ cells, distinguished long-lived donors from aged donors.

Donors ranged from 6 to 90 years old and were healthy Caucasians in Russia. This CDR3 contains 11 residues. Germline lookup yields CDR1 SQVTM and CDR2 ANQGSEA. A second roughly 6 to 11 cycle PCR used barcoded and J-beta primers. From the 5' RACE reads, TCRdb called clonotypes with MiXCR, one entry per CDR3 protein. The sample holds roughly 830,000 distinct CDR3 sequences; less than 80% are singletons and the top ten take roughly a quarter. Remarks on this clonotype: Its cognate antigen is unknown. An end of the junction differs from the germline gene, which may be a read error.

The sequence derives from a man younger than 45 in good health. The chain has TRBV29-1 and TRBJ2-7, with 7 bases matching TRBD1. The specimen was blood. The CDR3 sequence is CSVGQDYEQYF. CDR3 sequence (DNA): TGCAGTGTTGGACAGGACTACGAGCAGTACTTC.